Listed below are T cell receptor beta chains from one sample, sequenced in a study of blood T cell repertoires in COVID-19. TCRdb's copy holds only in-frame clones and misses some; the assay was immunoSEQ multiplex PCR. The sample includes about 140,000 clones, 75% to 90% of them seen just once. The sequencing input was peripheral blood. These receptors were collected from a woman aged 80 or over with acute or convalescent COVID-19. Both conserved end residues are part of each CDR3. The D gene is left open where the match is weak. The size field is filled for only some rows; it gives once, few, many or a size class.

clone_size j_call v_call d_call cdr3_nt cdr3_aa
- TRBJ1-1 TRBV5-4 - TGTGCCAGCAGCTTGGAAGGGGGTCTGAGTGAAGCTTTCTTT CASSLEGGLSEAFF
- TRBJ2-7 TRBV5-3 TRBD2 TGTGCCAGAAGCCCGAGGACTAGCGCAGCCTACGAGCAGTACTTC CARSPRTSAAYEQYF
- TRBJ1-1 TRBV7-8 - TGTGCCAGCAGCCAAGGGGAACTTGCTGAAGCTTTCTTT CASSQGELAEAFF
once TRBJ1-2 TRBV24-1 - TGTGCCACCAGTGATGCAGGGAGGGTCTATGGCTACACCTTC CATSDAGRVYGYTF
- TRBJ1-5 TRBV2 - TGTGCCAGCCGGACAGATAGCAATCAGCCCCAGCATTTT CASRTDSNQPQHF
- TRBJ1-4 TRBV19 - TGTGCCAGGATTCAAACTGGGGGGGTTGACGAAAAACTGTTTTTT CARIQTGGVDEKLFF
- TRBJ1-1 TRBV10-1 TRBD1 TGCGCCAGCAGTGAGGCCGGGACAGGGATCATAAACACTGAAGCTTTCTTT CASSEAGTGIINTEAFF
- TRBJ2-7 TRBV6-5 TRBD1 TGTGCCAGCAGTAGACAGGGGTCCTTCTACGAGCAGTACTTC CASSRQGSFYEQYF
- TRBJ2-1 TRBV4-1 TRBD2 TGCGCCAGCAGCCAAGGACTAGCGGGGGTGATCTCCTACAATGAGCAGTTCTTC CASSQGLAGVISYNEQFF
- TRBJ2-7 TRBV27 TRBD2 TGTGCCAGCAGGAAAGCGGGAGAGGTAAACGAGCAGTACTTC CASRKAGEVNEQYF
- TRBJ1-1 TRBV6-1 - TGTGCCAGCAGTGAAGGGCGAATTCCGGGAACCATGGACACTGAAGCTTTCTTT CASSEGRIPGTMDTEAFF
- TRBJ2-1 TRBV5-5 - TGTGCCAGCAGCTCGACTGAATACAATGAGCAGTTCTTC CASSSTEYNEQFF
- TRBJ2-7 TRBV5-4 - TGTGCCAGCAGCTTACAGGGTCTGGGCGAGCAGTACTTC CASSLQGLGEQYF
once TRBJ1-4 TRBV28 TRBD1 TGTGCCAGCAGCCAACATACAGGGGTATATGAAAAACTGTTTTTT CASSQHTGVYEKLFF
- TRBJ1-6 TRBV30 - TGTGCCTGGAGTGTAGGAGATAATTCACCCCTCCACTTT CAWSVGDNSPLHF
once TRBJ2-7 TRBV21-1 - TGTGCCAGCAGCCAAACGCCGGGGTTCAACCACGAGCAGTACTTC CASSQTPGFNHEQYF
- TRBJ2-7 TRBV7-8 TRBD1 TGTGCCAGCAGCTCCTCCCCGGACAGGGCCACCTACGAGCAGTACTTC CASSSSPDRATYEQYF
- TRBJ2-1 TRBV28 TRBD2 TGTGCCAGCAGTTTGACTAGCGGGATTCTCAATGAGCAGTTCTTC CASSLTSGILNEQFF
- TRBJ1-6 TRBV28 TRBD1 TGTGCCAGCAGACCGGGACAGCCTAATTCACCCCTCCACTTT CASRPGQPNSPLHF
- TRBJ2-7 TRBV11-2 TRBD1 TGTGCCAGCAGCTTTAACAGGGGTAGGGGCGAGCAGTACTTC CASSFNRGRGEQYF
- TRBJ2-3 TRBV28 - TGTGCCAGCAGTTTGGGCTCCCTTACTAGCACAGATACGCAGTATTTT CASSLGSLTSTDTQYF
- TRBJ2-1 TRBV13 - TGTGCCAGCAGCTTAGAGGTCGGAAGAGGTATCGATGAGCAGTTCTTC CASSLEVGRGIDEQFF
- TRBJ2-3 TRBV3-1/TRBV3-2 - TGTGCCAGCAGCCAAGGGGTCCTAGCGTTAAGCACAGATACGCAGTATTTT CASSQGVLALSTDTQYF